This T cell receptor (beta chain) originates from a study of blood T cell repertoires in COVID-19. Study-level background: COVID-19 samples from acute and convalescent phases originated in the United States, Italy and Spain. Nucleic acid was either cDNA or gDNA, and it came from T cells, B-cell-depleted T cells, or PBMCs.

Only a few counts were recorded for this clone. Per the study methods: Estimation of nucleated cell counts relied on the amplification of reference gene primers. The repertoire was sequenced with immunoSEQ multiplex PCR; TCRdb's copy has only in-frame clones and lacks some. That table gives V, J and clone size, and the DNA gave D and trimming. This table holds about 260,000 clones, roughly 87% found once. The V end lost 3 bases, the J end lost 4 bases, and 19 bases lay between the germline ends. The CDR3 has 17 residues. The germline gives CDR1 SGHAT, CDR2 FQNNGV. The receptor's source is a human donor in a cohort sampled during active COVID-19. What was sequenced was peripheral blood. The V gene is TRBV11-2, the J gene TRBJ2-1; D is ambiguous. The CDR3 here is CASSFTGKVGPYNEQFF. Written as DNA, the CDR3 is TGTGCCAGCAGCTTTACTGGTAAAGTGGGCCCTTACAATGAGCAGTTCTTC.